Listed here are 2 T cell receptor beta chains from one sample, sequenced in a study of cytomegalovirus exposure and HLA in healthy donors. PCR used 60 Vbeta primers and 13 Jbeta primers. Profiling relied on immunoSEQ multiplex PCR, and the TCRdb table lists in-frame clones only, not all of them. This sample lists over 30,000 clones; its ten largest clones have roughly 3.3%. The specimen was PBMCs. These receptors were obtained from a man aged 35 to 55 in good health and CMV-seronegative.

Worth noting for this clone: At one boundary the junction diverges from the germline segment, which might be a read error. The rearrangement uses TRBV30 and TRBJ1-5, with D possibly TRBD1 on 5 matching bases. Germline CDR1 is GTSNPN and CDR2 is SVGIG (reference sequence). CDR3 length equals 13 residues. The CDR3 here is CDWSVDSNQPQHF. The CDR3 DNA is TGTGACTGGAGTGTCGACAGTAATCAGCCCCAGCATTTT.

The chain has TRBV2 and TRBJ1-1; D not certain. The V end was cut by 4 bases, the J end by 4 bases, with 13 bases between. This CDR3 has 14 amino acids. Germline assignment: CDR1 SNHLY and CDR2 FYNNEI. Here the CDR3 reads CASSARGRSTEAFF. As DNA, the CDR3 is TGTGCCAGCAGTGCGCGGGGTAGGAGCACTGAAGCTTTCTTT.